This TCR beta chain appears in the sequencing data of a study of T cells after posttransplantation cyclophosphamide. Repertoires were generated with immunoSEQ multiplex PCR, while TCRdb's copy carries only in-frame clones and drops some. The sample gives some 2,000 clones, 70% to 75% of which show up once; around 8% is in the top ten. V lost 5 bases and J lost 5, with 14 bases in between. Germline V gene data show CDR1 as SGHNT and CDR2 as YYREEE (reference sequence). There are 14 residues in the CDR3. Cyclophosphamide on days +3 and +4 followed busulfan-fludarabine conditioning and a marrow graft. The TCR comes from a male patient between 45 and 60 years old who received an allogeneic stem cell transplant from a related donor and was CMV-positive. The T cells may partly be graft donor cells. Here the sequenced sample was PBMCs, taken 33 to 35 days after a stem cell transplant with posttransplant cyclophosphamide. The genes are TRBV5-4 and TRBJ2-1; D might be TRBD2 (5 bases). CDR3 sequence: CASSYRGGHNEQFF. As DNA, the CDR3 is TGTGCCAGCAGTTATCGGGGTGGCCACAATGAGCAGTTCTTC.